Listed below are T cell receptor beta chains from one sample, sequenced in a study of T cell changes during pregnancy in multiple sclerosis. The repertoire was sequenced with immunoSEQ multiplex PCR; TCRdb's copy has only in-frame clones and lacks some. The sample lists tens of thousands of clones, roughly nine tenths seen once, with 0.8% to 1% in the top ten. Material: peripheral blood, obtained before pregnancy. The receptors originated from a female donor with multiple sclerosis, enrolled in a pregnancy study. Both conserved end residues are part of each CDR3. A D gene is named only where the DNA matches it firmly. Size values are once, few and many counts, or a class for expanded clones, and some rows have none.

DNA: TGTGCCAGTAGTATCCCAGGGGGGACGAACACCGGGGAGCTGTTTTTT
CDR3: CASSIPGGTNTGELFF
V: TRBV19
D: NA
J: TRBJ2-2
length: 16
size: NA

DNA: TGTGCCAGCAGTTACCGCGCCCCCCTGAGCTCCTACGAGCAGTACTTC
CDR3: CASSYRAPLSSYEQYF
V: TRBV6-7
D: NA
J: TRBJ2-7
length: 16
size: NA

DNA: TGTGCCAGCAGCTTAGCGGTGGGGGGACCTATCCTGAAGATAGCTGCCTACGAGCAGTACTTC
CDR3: CASSLAVGGPILKIAAYEQYF
V: TRBV7-2
D: NA
J: TRBJ2-7
length: 21
size: NA

DNA: TGTGCCAGCAGCTTAGGGACGGGGGTCTATGGCTACACCTTC
CDR3: CASSLGTGVYGYTF
V: TRBV7-9
D: NA
J: TRBJ1-2
length: 14
size: NA

DNA: TGTGCCAGTAGCCGGACAGGGATTACGGCAGATACGCAGTATTTT
CDR3: CASSRTGITADTQYF
V: TRBV19
D: TRBD1
J: TRBJ2-3
length: 15
size: NA

DNA: TGTGCCAGCAGCTTAGGGCAGAACGAGCAGTACTTC
CDR3: CASSLGQNEQYF
V: TRBV7-2
D: NA
J: TRBJ2-7
length: 12
size: NA

DNA: TGTGCCAGCAGTGACTTTGCGGGGGGCTCCACAGATACGCAGTATTTT
CDR3: CASSDFAGGSTDTQYF
V: TRBV6-4
D: TRBD2
J: TRBJ2-3
length: 16
size: NA

DNA: TGTGCCAGTACTTTAGCTGGGGGCGGGAACACTGAAGCTTTCTTT
CDR3: CASTLAGGGNTEAFF
V: TRBV19
D: NA
J: TRBJ1-1
length: 15
size: NA

DNA: TGCGCCAGCAGTCAAGAGGGTCTCGTACCTGAAGCTTTCTTT
CDR3: CASSQEGLVPEAFF
V: TRBV23-1
D: NA
J: TRBJ1-1
length: 14
size: NA

DNA: TGCAGCGTTGAAGATGGTACAGGATCCGAGCAGTACTTC
CDR3: CSVEDGTGSEQYF
V: TRBV29-1
D: NA
J: TRBJ2-7
length: 13
size: NA

DNA: TGTGCCAGCAGCCCCAGGGGCCCGAGCTCTGGGGCCAACGTCCTGACTTTC
CDR3: CASSPRGPSSGANVLTF
V: TRBV5-4
D: NA
J: TRBJ2-6
length: 17
size: NA

DNA: TGTGCCAGCAGTGCCAGGGTGATGGGAACAGATACGCAGTATTTT
CDR3: CASSARVMGTDTQYF
V: TRBV2
D: NA
J: TRBJ2-3
length: 15
size: NA

DNA: TGTGCCAGCAGTGCGGCCAGGAACAATCAGCCCCAGCATTTT
CDR3: CASSAARNNQPQHF
V: TRBV6-1
D: NA
J: TRBJ1-5
length: 14
size: few

DNA: TGTGCCAGCAGCCAGACGGGGGGAATCACAGATACGCAGTATTTT
CDR3: CASSQTGGITDTQYF
V: TRBV7-8
D: TRBD2
J: TRBJ2-3
length: 15
size: NA

DNA: TGCGCCAGCAGCCAAGGGCAGTTCGGACTAGTCGACCATGAGCAGTTCTTC
CDR3: CASSQGQFGLVDHEQFF
V: TRBV4-1
D: TRBD2
J: TRBJ2-1
length: 17
size: NA

DNA: TGTGCCAGTAGTAGGACAGGGGTCAATCAGCCCCAGCATTTT
CDR3: CASSRTGVNQPQHF
V: TRBV19
D: TRBD1
J: TRBJ1-5
length: 14
size: NA

DNA: TGTGCCAGCAGCTTAAGGACAGGGGGTTCACCCCTCCACTTT
CDR3: CASSLRTGGSPLHF
V: TRBV7-2
D: TRBD1
J: TRBJ1-6
length: 14
size: once

DNA: TGTGCCAGCTCACCACCGAAAACAGGGGGCACGGAGACCCAGTACTTC
CDR3: CASSPPKTGGTETQYF
V: TRBV18
D: TRBD1
J: TRBJ2-5
length: 16
size: NA

DNA: TGCGCCAGCAGCCAAGATCCACCGGACAGGTCTTTTTCACCCCTCCACTTT
CDR3: CASSQDPPDRSFSPLHF
V: TRBV4-3
D: TRBD1
J: TRBJ1-6
length: 17
size: NA

DNA: TGTGCCAGCAGCCCAATTACCACGCTAGCGGGGGTTAGCAATGAGCAGTTCTTC
CDR3: CASSPITTLAGVSNEQFF
V: TRBV7-3
D: TRBD2
J: TRBJ2-1
length: 18
size: NA

DNA: TGTGCCAGCAGCGTAGGGGGCAACAATCAGCCCCAGCATTTT
CDR3: CASSVGGNNQPQHF
V: TRBV9
D: NA
J: TRBJ1-5
length: 14
size: NA

DNA: TGTGCCAGCAGTCAAGCCGGACAGTATGGCTACACCTTC
CDR3: CASSQAGQYGYTF
V: TRBV5-5
D: NA
J: TRBJ1-2
length: 13
size: NA

DNA: TGCGCCAGCAGCCCCGTGTCGGGACAGAGCTCCTACGAGCAGTACTTC
CDR3: CASSPVSGQSSYEQYF
V: TRBV5-1
D: TRBD1
J: TRBJ2-7
length: 16
size: NA

DNA: TGTGCCAGCAGTCATGCTTCGGGGGGGTCCGGGGAGCTGTTTTTT
CDR3: CASSHASGGSGELFF
V: TRBV6-5
D: TRBD2
J: TRBJ2-2
length: 15
size: NA

DNA: TGTGCCTGGGAGACAGGGGGCAATCAGCCCCAGCATTTT
CDR3: CAWETGGNQPQHF
V: TRBV30
D: TRBD1
J: TRBJ1-5
length: 13
size: NA

DNA: TGTGCCAGCAGCTTAAGGGGGGGAACTAACTATGGCTACACCTTC
CDR3: CASSLRGGTNYGYTF
V: TRBV7-3
D: NA
J: TRBJ1-2
length: 15
size: NA

DNA: TGCGCCAGCAGCCCTGCCGGTCGAGCGGGGGGTTGGGACAATGAGCAGTTCTTC
CDR3: CASSPAGRAGGWDNEQFF
V: TRBV4-3
D: TRBD2
J: TRBJ2-1
length: 18
size: NA

DNA: TGTGCCAGCAGTGAAGCGCTGGGACAGGGGAGTCGGAACACTGAAGCTTTCTTT
CDR3: CASSEALGQGSRNTEAFF
V: TRBV6-1
D: TRBD1
J: TRBJ1-1
length: 18
size: NA

DNA: TGTGCCAGCTCACCTCAGGTCAACACTGAAGCTTTCTTT
CDR3: CASSPQVNTEAFF
V: TRBV18
D: NA
J: TRBJ1-1
length: 13
size: NA

DNA: TGTGCCAGCAGTCGAACCCGTACAGGGGGCACGAAAGTAACAGATACGCAGTATTTT
CDR3: CASSRTRTGGTKVTDTQYF
V: TRBV11-3
D: TRBD1
J: TRBJ2-3
length: 19
size: NA

DNA: TGTGCCAGCAGTCCCCGGGGGGTGGGGGCATGGAACACTGAAGCTTTCTTT
CDR3: CASSPRGVGAWNTEAFF
V: TRBV2
D: NA
J: TRBJ1-1
length: 17
size: NA

DNA: TGTGCCAGCAGCCAAGCCCGCGAGCAAGAGACCCAGTACTTC
CDR3: CASSQAREQETQYF
V: TRBV4-2
D: NA
J: TRBJ2-5
length: 14
size: NA

DNA: TGTGCCAGCAGCCAAGTACACCTCCTGGGAAACACCATATATTTT
CDR3: CASSQVHLLGNTIYF
V: TRBV4-2
D: NA
J: TRBJ1-3
length: 15
size: few

DNA: TGTGCCAGCAGCTTAGGAGGTAGCGAGACCCAGTACTTC
CDR3: CASSLGGSETQYF
V: TRBV7-2
D: NA
J: TRBJ2-5
length: 13
size: NA

DNA: TGTGCCAGCAGCGTGGACAGGGACTATGGCTACACCTTC
CDR3: CASSVDRDYGYTF
V: TRBV5-6
D: TRBD1
J: TRBJ1-2
length: 13
size: NA

DNA: TGTGCCAGCAGTTATGAGGGAGTTCGGGAGACCCAGTACTTC
CDR3: CASSYEGVRETQYF
V: TRBV6-5
D: NA
J: TRBJ2-5
length: 14
size: NA

DNA: TGCGCCAGCAGCCCCCTGTCGGCGGGGGCTACCTACGAGCAGTACTTC
CDR3: CASSPLSAGATYEQYF
V: TRBV5-1
D: NA
J: TRBJ2-7
length: 16
size: NA

DNA: TGCAGCGTTTTAGCGGCCAACTACAATGAGCAGTTCTTC
CDR3: CSVLAANYNEQFF
V: TRBV29-1
D: NA
J: TRBJ2-1
length: 13
size: NA

DNA: TGCGCCAGCAGCCGACAATACAGGGATTCTGAAAAACTGTTTTTT
CDR3: CASSRQYRDSEKLFF
V: TRBV4-3
D: NA
J: TRBJ1-4
length: 15
size: NA

DNA: TGTGCCAGCAGCTCGGGACTAGCGGGGCCTACAGATACGCAGTATTTT
CDR3: CASSSGLAGPTDTQYF
V: TRBV5-4
D: TRBD2
J: TRBJ2-3
length: 16
size: few

DNA: TGCGCCAGCAGCCAAGAAGTAGCGGGGGTCTACAATGAGCAGTTCTTC
CDR3: CASSQEVAGVYNEQFF
V: TRBV4-1
D: TRBD2
J: TRBJ2-1
length: 16
size: NA

DNA: TGTGCCATCAGTGAGTCTGAGACAGGGGCCTACGAGCAGTACTTC
CDR3: CAISESETGAYEQYF
V: TRBV10-3
D: TRBD1
J: TRBJ2-7
length: 15
size: NA

DNA: TGTGCCAGCAGCGGGGGACTAGCGGGCCTTGGGGAGACCCAGTACTTC
CDR3: CASSGGLAGLGETQYF
V: TRBV5-4
D: TRBD2
J: TRBJ2-5
length: 16
size: NA

DNA: TGCGCCAGCAGCCAAGATAGGCGGGGGGGCACAGATACGCAGTATTTT
CDR3: CASSQDRRGGTDTQYF
V: TRBV4-3
D: TRBD2
J: TRBJ2-3
length: 16
size: NA

DNA: TGCAGCGTTGAAGATCAGGGGGTGGTAGGGTATGGCTACACCTTC
CDR3: CSVEDQGVVGYGYTF
V: TRBV29-1
D: TRBD1
J: TRBJ1-2
length: 15
size: NA

DNA: TGCGCCAGCAGCCAACAGATGGGCAGGGGATTGGGCACAGATACGCAGTATTTT
CDR3: CASSQQMGRGLGTDTQYF
V: TRBV4-3
D: NA
J: TRBJ2-3
length: 18
size: NA

DNA: TGTGCCAGTAGTTCCGGACAGGGGGACACAGATACGCAGTATTTT
CDR3: CASSSGQGDTDTQYF
V: TRBV19
D: TRBD1
J: TRBJ2-3
length: 15
size: NA

DNA: TGTGCCAGCAGTGCGGGGTCCTATAATTCACCCCTCCACTTT
CDR3: CASSAGSYNSPLHF
V: TRBV25-1
D: NA
J: TRBJ1-6
length: 14
size: once

DNA: TGCGCCAGCAGCCTAGGGAGACAGGCCACTGAAGCTTTCTTT
CDR3: CASSLGRQATEAFF
V: TRBV7-3
D: NA
J: TRBJ1-1
length: 14
size: NA

DNA: TGTGCCAGCAGCCTCGACCCAGGGGGCAGGAATGGCTACACCTTC
CDR3: CASSLDPGGRNGYTF
V: TRBV7-2
D: TRBD1
J: TRBJ1-2
length: 15
size: NA

DNA: TGTGCCAGCAGCCAAGATCTAGCGGGGGGTCCTTCCCGCACAGATACGCAGTATTTT
CDR3: CASSQDLAGGPSRTDTQYF
V: TRBV4-2
D: TRBD2
J: TRBJ2-3
length: 19
size: NA

DNA: TGTGCCAGCAGTCAGACAGGGGGCAGTCAGCCCCAGCATTTT
CDR3: CASSQTGGSQPQHF
V: TRBV7-3
D: TRBD1
J: TRBJ1-5
length: 14
size: NA

DNA: TGTGCCAGCAGCTCAAGCGGGGCAGCGCAGTACTTC
CDR3: CASSSSGAAQYF
V: TRBV7-2
D: TRBD2
J: TRBJ2-7
length: 12
size: NA

DNA: TGCAGCGTTGGGACCGGGAGAGATGAAAAACTGTTTTTT
CDR3: CSVGTGRDEKLFF
V: TRBV29-1
D: NA
J: TRBJ1-4
length: 13
size: NA

DNA: TGTGCCAGCAGCCAATGGGGGGTAGGGTCCTACAATGAGCAGTTCTTC
CDR3: CASSQWGVGSYNEQFF
V: TRBV14
D: NA
J: TRBJ2-1
length: 16
size: NA